The next 5 T cell receptor delta chains were all read from a single sample in a study of gamma-delta chains in newborns, infants, children. TCRdb repeated clone calling on the reads with CATT. The table records 3,000 to 4,000 delta-chain clones, about 4% of them present only once. What was sequenced was blood. The receptors were gathered from a child who was a newborn, infant or young child, either healthy, febrile or measles-vaccinated (not recorded which).

The rearrangement joins TRDV2 to TRDJ3; no firm D call. Germline values: CDR1 GEAIGNYY, CDR2 EKD. V lost 0 bases and J lost 1, with 12 bases in between. The length of the CDR3 is 18 residues. CDR3 nucleotide sequence: TGTGCCTGTGACACCGTTAGGATCGGGTCCTGGGACACCCGACAGATGTTTTTC. It yields the protein CACDTVRIGSWDTRQMFF.

With regard to this clone: It may be a read error: a sequence one base away is much more abundant. Additional DNA sequences in this sample encode the identical CDR3. The chain links TRDV2 to TRDJ1; 8 nucleotides line up with TRDD3. Trimming removed 3 bases from V and 2 bases from J; junction bases left unmatched: 4. Germline assignment: CDR1 GEAIGNYY and CDR2 EKD. CDR3 length: 14 amino acids. CDR3 sequence (DNA): TGTGCCTGTGACGTACTGGGGGCTACCGATAAACTCATCTTT. Translation: CACDVLGATDKLIF.

About this clone: Since a much larger clone is just one base distant, this may be a read error. The rearrangement uses TRDV2 and TRDJ3, with 12 bases that match TRDD3. Germline V gene lookup returns CDR1 GEAIGNYY and CDR2 EKD. J was trimmed by 2 bases and V by 2 bases; bases with no gene match: 6. The CDR3 has 19 amino acids. CDR3 protein: CACDNVLGDTAWDTRQMFF. The CDR3, as DNA: TGTGCCTGTGACAATGTACTGGGGGATACCGCCTGGGACACCCGACAGATGTTTTTC.

Only a few counts were recorded for this clone. The gene calls are TRDV2 and TRDJ1; 9 bases map to TRDD3. CDR3 length: 20 residues. Germline V CDR1 and CDR2: GEAIGNYY, EKD. Trimming at V came to 1 base and at J to 4 bases, leaving 21 bases not matched to a gene. CDR3 region: CACDTLGPNMGDKDDDKLIF. Written as DNA, the CDR3 is TGTGCCTGTGACACGTTAGGCCCCAACATGGGGGATAAGGATGACGATAAACTCATCTTT.

Concerning this clone: Since a much larger clone is just one base distant, this may be a read error. The J gene is TRDJ1, the V gene TRDV2, with 13 bases matching TRDD3. CDR3 size: 17 residues. J lost 1 base, V lost 3 bases, and 7 bases had no gene match. Germline assignment: CDR1 GEAIGNYY and CDR2 EKD. The CDR3 DNA follows: TGTGCCTGTGACCGTGTACTGGGGGATACGATCACCGATAAACTCATCTTT. This codes for CACDRVLGDTITDKLIF.